What follows describes a single TCR beta chain. What it binds is not known. The protocol was immunoSEQ multiplex PCR, while the TCRdb copy is restricted to in-frame clones and leaves out a portion. The repertoire includes around 56,000 clones, around 82% of them detected once, and under 4% sits in the top ten. The record originates from a study of OX40 agonist ivuxolimab in advanced cancers. The ends were cut back, 0 bases at V and 0 bases at J, with 7 bases in the middle. There are 15 residues in the CDR3. In germline, CDR1 is SGHRS, CDR2 YFSETQ. Broader study findings: By week 6 at 0.1 to 3.0 mg/kg, blood CD4+ and CD8+ T cells had expanded clonally.

Sampled blood was obtained at baseline, cycle 4 day 1, and cycle 7 day 1. This specimen consisted of CD4+ or CD8+ T cells sorted from blood, obtained in a trial of the OX40 agonist ivuxolimab. The chain has TRBV5-1 and TRBJ1-5; D uncertain. This TCR came from an adult with an advanced solid tumor such as melanoma, head and neck, liver or kidney cancer. CDR3 amino acids: CASSLEGNSNQPQHF. The CDR3 DNA reads TGCGCCAGCAGCTTGGAAGGGAATAGCAATCAGCCCCAGCATTTT.